One T cell receptor beta chain is described in this entry. The sample originates from a study of cytomegalovirus exposure and HLA in healthy donors. The CDR3 loop spans 16 amino acids. CDR1 is SNHLY, CDR2 FYNNEI, per germline. The trim removed 0 bases at V and 5 bases at J, leaving 7 bases unmatched. Use of 60 Vbeta and 13 Jbeta primers characterized the PCR. Sequencing was performed with immunoSEQ multiplex PCR; in TCRdb, only in-frame clones are kept and a portion is missing. The record lists some 150,000 clones, of which the ten most abundant hold around 2.2%. The TCR originated in a woman aged 18-29 years in good health and CMV-seronegative. The source material was PBMCs. The chain is built from TRBV2 and TRBJ2-5; 9 bases match TRBD2. The CDR3 DNA sequence: TGTGCCAGCAGTGAAGCGGCGGGAGGGGTACTGGAGACCCAGTACTTC. Its protein is CASSEAAGGVLETQYF.